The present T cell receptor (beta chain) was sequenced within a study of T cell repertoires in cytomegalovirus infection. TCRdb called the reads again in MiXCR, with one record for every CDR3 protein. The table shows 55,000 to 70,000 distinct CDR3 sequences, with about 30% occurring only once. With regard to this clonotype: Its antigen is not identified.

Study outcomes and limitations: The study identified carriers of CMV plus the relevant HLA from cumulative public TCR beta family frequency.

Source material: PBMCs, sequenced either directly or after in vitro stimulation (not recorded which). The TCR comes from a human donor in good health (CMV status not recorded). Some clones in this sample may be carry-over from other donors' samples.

CDR3 amino acids: CATSASGLAENNEQFF. In DNA form, the CDR3 reads TGTGCCACCAGTGCGTCTGGACTAGCGGAAAACAATGAGCAGTTCTTC. The genes are TRBV24-1 and TRBJ2-1, with 10 bases fitting TRBD2. Germline-derived CDR1 and CDR2 are KGHDR and SFDVKD. This CDR3 region has 16 residues. V shed 5 bases and J 5 bases; nucleotides not matched to a gene: 8.